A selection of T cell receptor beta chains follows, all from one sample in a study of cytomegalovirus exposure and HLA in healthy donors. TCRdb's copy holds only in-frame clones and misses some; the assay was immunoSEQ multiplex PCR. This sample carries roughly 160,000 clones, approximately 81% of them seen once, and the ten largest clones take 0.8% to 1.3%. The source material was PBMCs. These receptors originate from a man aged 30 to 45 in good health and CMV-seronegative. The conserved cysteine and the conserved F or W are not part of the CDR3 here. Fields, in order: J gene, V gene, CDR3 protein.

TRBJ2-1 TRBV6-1 ASGRDSAYNEQF
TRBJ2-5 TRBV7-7 ASSLGLAETQY
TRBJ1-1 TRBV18 ASSPDKNTEAF
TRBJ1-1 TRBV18 ASSPGRGPEAF
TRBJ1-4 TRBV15 ATSRDRRGRGVLF
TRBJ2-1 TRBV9 ASSVGGPYNEQF
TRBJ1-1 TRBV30 AWSASGDTEAF
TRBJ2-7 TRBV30 AWSDPREQY
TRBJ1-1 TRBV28 ASTTIYRVVNTEAF
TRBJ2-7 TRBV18 ASSTASYEQY
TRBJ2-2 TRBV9 ASSVTPGHLNTGELF
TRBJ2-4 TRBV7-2 ASSWTGAKNIQY
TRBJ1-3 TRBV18 ASSPLGLAQASGNTIY
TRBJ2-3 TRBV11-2 ASSRPQGILTDTQY
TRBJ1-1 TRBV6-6 ASTYRGDTEAF
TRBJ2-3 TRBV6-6 ASSKDRENTDTQY
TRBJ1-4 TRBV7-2 ASRLDRGDEKLF
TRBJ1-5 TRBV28 ASSLYAFQPQH
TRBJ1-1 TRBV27 ASRFAGTVTNTEAF
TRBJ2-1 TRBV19 ASSLRALINEQF
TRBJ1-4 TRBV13 ASSLEGQGNEKLF
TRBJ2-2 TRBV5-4 ASSKQQGGTGELF
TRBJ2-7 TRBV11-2 ASSLDLQLAAYEQY
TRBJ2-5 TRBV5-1 ASNPPGGKETQY
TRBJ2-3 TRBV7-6 ASSLAGGLSDTQY
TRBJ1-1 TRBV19 ASSHRDRVQAF
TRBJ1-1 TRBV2 ASSLVSSGTGGGNTEAF
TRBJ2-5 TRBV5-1 ASSLAGTGLGPETQY
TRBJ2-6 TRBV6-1 ASSESGSGANVLT
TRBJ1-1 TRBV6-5 ASSYSRVDTEAF
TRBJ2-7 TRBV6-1 ASSGRGYYEQY
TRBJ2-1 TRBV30 AWIASYSYNEQF
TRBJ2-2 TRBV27 ASSTFSGGELF
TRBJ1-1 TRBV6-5 ASSNLGRQTEAF
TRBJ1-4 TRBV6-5 ASSYTPGQANEKLF
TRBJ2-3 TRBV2 ASSEFGLGRSDTQY
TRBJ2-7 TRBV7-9 ASSLGIRDRAYEQY
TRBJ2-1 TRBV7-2 ASSFKGGLAPF
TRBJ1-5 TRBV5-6 ASSTWTGLSNQPQH
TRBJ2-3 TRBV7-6 ASSSNPTTLSTDTQY
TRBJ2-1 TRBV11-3 ASSLVLAGGEQF
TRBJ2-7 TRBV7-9 ASSLKRESYEQY
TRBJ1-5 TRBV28 ASSLWGEGNQPQH
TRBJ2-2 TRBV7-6 ASSLVAGPPRELF
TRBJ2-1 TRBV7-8 ASSPTSGTYNEQF
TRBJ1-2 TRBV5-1 ASSLEGGPNYGYT
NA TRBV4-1 ASSQVLREGYEQY
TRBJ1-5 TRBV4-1 ASSRTSSNQPQH
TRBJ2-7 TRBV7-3 ASSLSRDSDYEQY
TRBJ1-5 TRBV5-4 ASSLAQAGFPNNQPQH
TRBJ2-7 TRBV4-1 ASSQVSESSYEQY
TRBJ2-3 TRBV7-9 ASSQGDWGGTQY
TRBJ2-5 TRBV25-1 ASSRSTGWEETQY